One T cell receptor beta chain is described in this entry. This clonotype was found a few times. It has no known antigen specificity. One base away there is no much larger clone; base qualities are not given. The sample belongs to a study of human T cells and chemical hapten exposure (TCRdb year 2021). In terms of the full investigation: For sensitization, 2% DPC in acetone was applied to a 2 cm by 2 cm area of upper inner arm skin. Patients additionally received weekly therapeutic DPC doses to the scalp throughout the roughly 26-week study period. Patch testing was done on the upper back using Finn chambers containing 0.01% DPC, and results were scored after 6 days according to International Contact Dermatitis Research Group standards. Alopecia areata with under or over 50% scalp involvement, alopecia totalis and alopecia universalis were represented in the patient cohort, which was mostly female. Libraries were pooled for sequencing, and per-sample TCR yields varied mainly because of small differences in library volumes within the pool. Peripheral blood TCR repertoire changes were tracked in vivo in alopecia patients during primary and secondary sensitization to the hapten diphenylcyclopropenone (DPC). Patient blood was sampled pre-sensitization (week 0) and at 2, 6 and about 24 weeks after DPC sensitization. About 30 alopecia patients provided blood for TCR sequencing at one to four time points (pre-sensitization, 2, 6 and 24 weeks). Beyond this particular receptor, the publication reports: Patch test score was positively correlated with the number of PT1 expanded TCRs, with significance at thresholds 8, 16 and 32 but not at 4. Repeated subsampling changed both the strength of the expansion versus patch-test correlation and the threshold at which that correlation became significant. DPC sensitization did not change the number of TCRs with a frequency above 1 in 1000, and there was no evidence of changes in global repertoire structure. Significantly more large CDR3 similarity clusters were formed by expanded TCRs than by pre-sensitization or healthy control sets, consistent with antigen-driven responses. Alopecia, a presumed autoimmune disease, was present in all patients, so the immune response of the patients might differ from that of healthy individuals.

The time point label for this specimen denotes: patch test 3, about 24 weeks after DPC sensitization. What this sample's treatment or condition label stands for: therapeutic diphenylcyclopropenone sensitization with weekly scalp DPC. Blood at each patch-test visit was drawn before the patch test was applied. To be eligible, patients had to be aged 18 to 70, diagnosed with alopecia and judged suitable for DPC therapy, while pregnant patients were excluded. Total RNA was extracted from unfractionated whole blood collected in Tempus Blood RNA tubes. The germline V gene yields MDHEN for CDR1 and SYDVKM for CDR2. V and J are truncated by 7 bases and 0 bases respectively, leaving an intervening sequence of 12 bases. From the cysteine through the phenylalanine, the CDR3 covers 14 amino acids. The sequence is cut down to CDR3 DNA, 42 bases in frame from base 1. Libraries came from RACE. This sample was sequenced with a NextSeq 500. During library preparation, unique molecular identifiers were attached to individual cDNA molecules so that TCRs could be counted in a quantitative, reproducible way. Both TCR alpha and TCR beta chains were sequenced from each blood RNA sample. The paper's processing steps were these. Samples had a median of roughly 87,000 TCRs, with a range from roughly 20,000 to 690,600. V, J and CDR3 annotation of the TCR reads was carried out using the Decombinator software suite. For PS versus PT1 abundance plots, all samples were subsampled to the same number of TCRs (28,000). TCRs were defined as expanded if absent before sensitization and observed at least eight times at the 2-week time point. TCRdb's own reprocessing of the public reads used fastp at Q25 and MiXCR and kept productive beta chains. Every distinct CDR3 protein forms one entry, paired with its most common genes and DNA. The V and J calls follow TCRdb's processing rather than the paper's. The sample data list about 92,000 distinct CDR3 sequences, and roughly a tenth of these were observed just once. Clones ranked in the top ten supply about 0.95% of the sample.

The input for sequencing was whole blood, taken in connection with sensitization to the hapten diphenylcyclopropenone (DPC). The source is a woman aged 30 to 39 with alopecia areata. Some clones in this sample may be carry-over from other donors' samples. The sequence joins TRBV28 to TRBJ2-5; no D segment can be confidently identified. The nucleotides read TGTGCCAGCACCGACGCCGCATACCAAGAGACCCAGTACTTC. Its amino acids are CASTDAAYQETQYF.